This is a list of T cell receptor beta chains from one sample in a study of regulatory T cells in long-lasting Graves disease. A single record per CDR3 protein comes from TCRdb applying MiXCR to the multiplex PCR reads. The top ten hold about 42% of the sample, which has more than 650,000 distinct CDR3 sequences, around 30% seen once. The sample here was peripheral blood mononuclear cells (PBMCs), taken when the disease was refractory, from a patient treated with antithyroid drugs. These receptors were collected from a female donor with Graves disease. CDR3s include the opening cysteine and the closing phenylalanine or tryptophan. A D gene is named only where the DNA matches it firmly. Clone sizes are given selectively: once, few, many, or a class where the clone is expanded.

clone size	D gene	V gene	J gene	CDR3 protein	CDR3 DNA
.	TRBD1	TRBV6-2/TRBV6-3	TRBJ1-5	CASSEFWGMTGAQHF	TGTGCCAGCAGTGAATTTTGGGGGATGACAGGGGCCCAGCATTTT
many	TRBD1	TRBV28	TRBJ2-5	CASSSGQGARETQYF	TGTGCCAGCAGTTCCGGACAGGGGGCTCGGGAGACCCAGTACTTC
many	.	TRBV15	TRBJ1-6	CATSPRTGDSPLHF	TGTGCCACCAGCCCACGAACGGGAGATTCACCCCTCCACTTT
.	.	TRBV30	TRBJ1-1	CAWSVLDESPEAFF	TGTGCCTGGAGTGTTCTGGACGAGTCCCCTGAAGCTTTCTTT
few	.	TRBV7-3	TRBJ1-4	CASSVGRTGNEKLFF	TGTGCCAGCAGCGTAGGACGGACTGGGAATGAAAAACTGTTTTTT
many	.	TRBV12-3/TRBV12-4	TRBJ1-4	CASSFGGGNEKLFF	TGTGCCAGCAGTTTTGGAGGGGGAAATGAAAAACTGTTTTTT
few	TRBD1	TRBV20-1	TRBJ1-1	CSARDRDRGPGTEAFF	TGCAGTGCTAGAGACCGGGACAGGGGACCGGGAACTGAAGCTTTCTTT
few	.	TRBV7-2	TRBJ2-5	CASSLVLSQSETQYF	TGTGCCAGCAGCTTAGTTCTTAGCCAGTCAGAGACCCAGTACTTC
few	TRBD1	TRBV20-1	TRBJ1-1	CSALHPGQEENTEAFF	TGCAGTGCTCTTCACCCGGGACAGGAGGAGAACACTGAAGCTTTCTTT
many	.	TRBV6-1	TRBJ1-2	CASSEVLLYGYTF	TGTGCCAGCAGTGAAGTATTACTTTATGGCTACACCTTC
few	.	TRBV15	TRBJ1-4	CATSMASLNLFF	TGTGCCACCAGTATGGCCTCCTTAAATTTGTTTTTT
many	.	TRBV5-1	TRBJ1-1	CASSLDLTSEAFF	TGCGCCAGCAGCTTGGACTTGACAAGTGAAGCTTTCTTT
few	TRBD2	TRBV7-3	TRBJ2-2	CASSLLLAGGTGELFF	TGTGCCAGCAGCTTGTTACTAGCGGGGGGCACCGGGGAGCTGTTTTTT
.	.	TRBV30	TRBJ1-2	CAWGAPMQDNSNYGYTF	TGTGCCTGGGGTGCCCCTATGCAGGACAACTCTAACTATGGCTACACCTTC
few	.	TRBV5-4	TRBJ2-3	CASSHGTSTDTQYF	TGTGCCAGCAGCCACGGAACAAGCACAGATACGCAGTATTTT
once	TRBD1	TRBV7-2	TRBJ1-4	CASSPQGAPNEKLFF	TGTGCCAGCAGCCCCCAGGGGGCCCCTAATGAAAAACTGTTTTTT